These 29 T cell receptor beta chains came from one sample sequenced in a study of T cell repertoires in cytomegalovirus infection. TCRdb analysed the reads with MiXCR anew, one entry per CDR3 protein. This table has almost 300,000 distinct CDR3 sequences, around 10% appearing once. The sequenced sample consisted of PBMCs. The receptors were sampled from a human donor in good health (CMV status not recorded). Some clones in this sample may be carry-over from other donors' samples.

Many counts were recorded for this clonotype. V usage is TRBV20-1 and J usage is TRBJ1-5; D is perhaps TRBD1 (5 bases). V lost 4 bases, J lost 4 bases, and 14 bases lay in between. The CDR3 spans 14 residues. Germline CDR1 and CDR2: DFQATT and SNEGSKA (reference sequence). In DNA, the CDR3 is TGCAGTGCTATCTCCTCGGGGGAGAATCAGCCCCAGCATTTT. Translating it yields CSAISSGENQPQHF.

There are many counts of this clonotype. CDR3 DNA: TGTGCCAGCAGCTTAGGCTCCGGGACGGAGCAAGAGACCCAGTACTTC. Translated: CASSLGSGTEQETQYF. This chain connects TRBV7-2 to TRBJ2-5, with D tentatively TRBD1 or TRBD2 (5 bases each). Germline CDR1 SGHTA, CDR2 FQGNSA. This CDR3 spans 16 amino acids. V was shortened by 1 base and J by 2 bases, with 14 bases between the two germline ends.

The chain is built from TRBV6-2 or TRBV6-3 and TRBJ2-1; a weak D match, TRBD1 (6 bases). The CDR3 extends over 17 amino acids. Germline loops: CDR1 MNHEY, CDR2 SVGEGT. The V gene lost 6 bases and the J gene lost 3 bases, with 21 bases spanning the gap. The CDR3 sequence is CASSKPWGRLDYNEQFF. The CDR3 DNA reads TGTGCCAGCAGCAAACCTTGGGGGCGGCTCGACTACAATGAGCAGTTCTTC.

This clonotype was picked up many times. The CDR3 here is CASSPPRPGGNTEAFF. CDR3 DNA sequence: TGTGCCAGTAGTCCCCCGAGGCCCGGAGGGAACACTGAAGCTTTCTTT. The rearrangement links TRBV19 to TRBJ1-1; no clear D. The germline V gene encodes CDR1 LNHDA and CDR2 SQIVND (reference sequence). The V gene lost 5 bases and the J gene lost 1 base, with 17 bases spanning the gap. The length of the CDR3 is 16 residues.

Many counts were recorded for this clonotype. The chain uses TRBV7-9 and TRBJ1-1, with TRBD1 as a possible D gene (5 bases). In germline, CDR1 is SEHNR, CDR2 FQNEAQ (reference sequence). V gave up 5 bases and J gave up 4 bases, with 17 bases separating them. The CDR3 is 15 amino acids. CDR3 residues: CASSLGALVGTEAFF. In DNA form, the CDR3 reads TGTGCCAGCAGCCTAGGGGCGTTGGTCGGCACTGAAGCTTTCTTT.

This clonotype was seen a few times. The chain is built from TRBV20-1 and TRBJ1-4; D unclear. This CDR3 is 13 amino acids long. Germline V lookup: CDR1 DFQATT, CDR2 SNEGSKA (reference sequence). The V and J ends lost 0 bases and 12 bases respectively, with 14 bases between them. This chain's CDR3 is CSARDETSLELFF. The CDR3, as DNA: TGCAGTGCTAGAGATGAGACCTCCCTGGAACTGTTTTTT.

The rearrangement links TRBV13 to TRBJ2-1; 7 nucleotides match TRBD1. V was clipped by 4 bases and J by 2 bases; unmatched bases: 8. The CDR3 covers 16 residues. Germline CDR1 and CDR2: PRHDT and FYEKMQ (reference sequence). Here the CDR3 reads CASSSETGNPYNEQFF. The CDR3 DNA reads TGTGCCAGCAGCTCCGAGACAGGGAATCCCTACAATGAGCAGTTCTTC.

V usage is TRBV2 and J usage is TRBJ2-1; D is uncertain. CDR1 and CDR2 from the germline V gene are SNHLY and FYNNEI. Between the trimmed V and J ends, which lost 4 bases and 6 bases, there was a span of 7 bases. The CDR3 runs to 12 residues. For the CDR3, the DNA is TGTGCCAGCAGTGGACTGCCCAATGAGCAGTTCTTC. This sequence encodes CASSGLPNEQFF.

V and J are TRBV7-9 and TRBJ2-5; 8 bases agree with TRBD1. The CDR3 is 14 residues long. The trim removed 2 bases at V and 5 bases at J, leaving 4 bases unmatched. Per germline, CDR1 SEHNR and CDR2 FQNEAQ (reference sequence). The CDR3 sequence: CASSLRQGFETQYF. The CDR3 coding sequence is TGTGCCAGCAGCTTAAGACAGGGGTTCGAGACCCAGTACTTC.

As concerns this clonotype: This may arise from a read error, as a much more abundant clone is one base away. The gene calls are TRBV20-1 and TRBJ1-6; 7 bases fit TRBD1. CDR1 DFQATT and CDR2 SNEGSKA come from the germline V gene (reference sequence). The CDR3 consists of 14 residues. The CDR3 DNA sequence: TGCAGTGCTGAGCAGGACAGGAGTAATTCACACCTCCACTTT. Its protein product is CSAEQDRSNSHLHF.

This clonotype was seen ten or more times. The chain links TRBV7-2 to TRBJ1-2, with 7 nucleotides matching TRBD1. After removal of 5 bases from V and 0 bases from J, the junction contained 6 bases not matched to a gene. The CDR3 is made up of 15 amino acids. CDR1 and CDR2 from the germline V gene are SGHTA and FQGNSA. In nucleotides, the CDR3 is TGTGCCAGCAGCCAGGGGACAGTTACTAACTATGGCTACACCTTC. Amino acids: CASSQGTVTNYGYTF.

The chain couples TRBV10-2 to TRBJ2-1; 11 bases are shared with TRBD2. The CDR3 is 15 residues long. In germline, CDR1 is WSHSY, CDR2 SAAADI. V lost 6 bases, J lost 3 bases, and 4 bases stayed unmatched. The CDR3 loop is CASRPTSGGYNEQFF. As DNA, the CDR3 is TGCGCCAGCAGGCCAACTAGCGGGGGCTACAATGAGCAGTTCTTC.

This clonotype was detected many times. This chain connects TRBV15 to TRBJ2-3; D uncertain. There are 13 residues in the CDR3. The V and J ends lost 1 base and 6 bases respectively, with 8 bases between them. Looked up from germline, CDR1 is LNHNV and CDR2 is YYDKDF (reference sequence). CDR3 DNA sequence: TGTGCCACCAGCAGAGGTTCTACGGATACGCAGTATTTT. Protein product: CATSRGSTDTQYF.

This clonotype appeared once. The gene calls are TRBV5-1 and TRBJ2-1, with D unclear. Looked up from germline, CDR1 is SGHRS and CDR2 is YFSETQ. This CDR3 contains 13 residues. Between the trimmed V and J ends, which lost 2 bases and 5 bases, there was a span of 8 bases. The DNA for the CDR3 is TGCGCCAGCAGCTTTCAAACGCACAATGAGCAGTTCTTC. Protein sequence: CASSFQTHNEQFF.

At least ten counts were recorded for this clonotype. The V and J genes are TRBV12-3 or TRBV12-4 and TRBJ1-1; possible D gene TRBD1, 5 bases. The V end lost 3 bases, the J end lost 5 bases, and 13 bases lay between the germline ends. The CDR3 contains 14 residues. Here the CDR3 DNA reads TGTGCCAGCAGTTTGGGGCATTACGGGACTGAAGCTTTCTTT. Its protein is CASSLGHYGTEAFF.

This clonotype is judged medium-sized (0.01 to 0.1%). This chain uses TRBV7-2 with TRBJ2-1; 7 bases agree with TRBD2. V shed 1 base, J shed 6 bases, and the junction held 9 bases outside the gene matches. CDR1 is SGHTA, CDR2 FQGNSA, per germline. The CDR3 totals 16 residues. The CDR3 DNA sequence: TGTGCCAGCAGCTTAGTGACTAGCCGGGGACGCAATGAGCAGTTCTTC. Its protein product is CASSLVTSRGRNEQFF. The entire variable domain, with the rest obtained from reference TRBV7-2 and TRBJ2-1, is as follows: GAGVSQSPSNKVTEKGKDVELRCDPISGHTALYWYRQSLGQGLEFLIYFQGNSAPDKSGLPSDRFSAERTGGSVSTLTIQRTQQEDSAVYLCASSLVTSRGRNEQFFGPGTRLTVL.

This clonotype was counted ten times or more. The chain carries TRBV6-6 and TRBJ2-3; D possibly corresponds to TRBD2 (6 bases). Germline CDR1 is MNHNY and CDR2 is SVGAGI (reference sequence). V shed 5 bases and J shed 0 bases, with 12 bases lying between them. There are 15 residues in the CDR3. DNA for the CDR3: TGTGCCAGCAGTCCCCGCGGGGATAGCACAGATACGCAGTATTTT. This gives the protein CASSPRGDSTDTQYF.

The chain is built from TRBV20-1 and TRBJ2-7, with a weak D call TRBD1 (5 bases). CDR1 DFQATT and CDR2 SNEGSKA come from the germline V gene (reference sequence). Deletions cut 4 bases from V and 3 bases from J, with 13 bases between. The CDR3 sequence is 13 residues long. This chain's CDR3 is CSATGPDSYEQYF. The CDR3 DNA sequence: TGCAGTGCTACGGGCCCCGACAGCTACGAGCAGTACTTC.

The chain combines TRBV12-3 or TRBV12-4 with TRBJ2-3; 7 positions match TRBD1. CDR3 size: 22 residues. The ends lost 5 bases at V and 2 bases at J; junction bases unmatched: 28. The CDR3 is CASSPWTGPNSDFSQATDTQYF. The DNA of the CDR3 is TGTGCCAGCAGTCCGTGGACAGGTCCCAACTCTGACTTTTCCCAAGCCACAGATACGCAGTATTTT.

The J gene is TRBJ1-5, the V gene TRBV20-1; D gene ambiguous. CDR1 is DFQATT, CDR2 SNEGSKA, per germline (reference sequence). Trimming shortened V by 0 bases and J by 5 bases, and 14 bases separated the two germline ends. The CDR3 covers 15 residues. CDR3 DNA: TGCAGTGCTAGAGATCTACATTTGAGGGATCAGCCCCAGCATTTT. Translation: CSARDLHLRDQPQHF.

This clonotype appeared many times. The chain is built from TRBV20-1 and TRBJ2-3; a possible D gene is TRBD2 (5 bases). V gave up 7 bases and J gave up 11 bases, with 13 bases separating them. The V gene's germline CDR1 is DFQATT and CDR2 SNEGSKA (reference sequence). The CDR3 covers 10 residues. The chain's CDR3 is CSVGLPVQYF. The CDR3 nucleotides read TGCAGTGTTGGACTCCCTGTGCAGTATTTT.

The chain combines TRBV12-5 with TRBJ2-3; D remains ambiguous. Trimming shortened V by 1 base and J by 1 base, and 18 bases separated the two germline ends. The CDR3 contains 18 residues. Germline V gene data show CDR1 as LGHNT and CDR2 as FRNRAP. CDR3 nucleotide sequence: TGTGCTAGTGGTTTGGGCCCCCGGGTCCCAGGAGGCACAGATACGCAGTATTTT. Translating gives CASGLGPRVPGGTDTQYF.

This clonotype was observed at least ten times. CDR3 in DNA: TGCAGCGTTGAAGGGGTGCCGGACCAAAAACTGTTTTTT. Its protein product is CSVEGVPDQKLFF. The gene calls are TRBV29-1 and TRBJ1-4; D uncertain. The CDR3 is 13 amino acids. V was pared by 1 base and J by 9 bases, with 12 bases between. Per germline, CDR1 SQVTM and CDR2 ANQGSEA.

This clonotype was seen repeatedly, ten times or more. Written as DNA, the CDR3 is TGCAGTGCTAGCGGGGGAGGTAGTGATACGCAGTATTTT. Translation: CSASGGGSDTQYF. The gene calls are TRBV20-1 and TRBJ2-3; D may be TRBD2 (6 bases). This CDR3 comprises 13 residues. V was pared by 3 bases and J by 6 bases, with 13 bases between. Germline V CDR1 and CDR2: DFQATT, SNEGSKA (reference sequence).

This clonotype appeared many times. The chain joins TRBV7-2 to TRBJ2-3; 13 nucleotides match TRBD2. Germline CDR1 SGHTA, CDR2 FQGNSA. The CDR3 totals 20 residues. The trim removed 5 bases at V and 0 bases at J, leaving 14 bases unmatched. The CDR3 sequence is CASSLYWSTSGGASTDTQYF. CDR3 DNA sequence: TGTGCCAGCAGCCTGTACTGGTCAACTAGCGGGGGGGCTAGCACAGATACGCAGTATTTT.

This clonotype occurred many times. The chain links TRBV7-9 to TRBJ2-5; 7 positions match TRBD1. The CDR3 consists of 15 residues. CDR1 and CDR2 (germline): SEHNR, FQNEAQ (reference sequence). Losses at the gene ends were 5 bases for V and 3 bases for J; bases not matched to a gene: 9. The CDR3 spells CASSPRDSYEETQYF. The CDR3 region has the DNA TGTGCCAGCAGCCCGAGGGACAGTTACGAAGAGACCCAGTACTTC.

The chain carries TRBV9 and TRBJ1-1; no clear D gene. V was cut by 3 bases and J by 3 bases, with 18 bases left in between. The CDR3 extends over 16 amino acids. Germline V gene data show CDR1 as SGDLS and CDR2 as YYNGEE. The CDR3 DNA reads TGTGCCAGCAGCGGACCCCCCAGGCGGAAGGACACTGAAGCTTTCTTT. As protein: CASSGPPRRKDTEAFF.

This clonotype has at least ten counts. V usage is TRBV10-3 and J usage is TRBJ1-2; D is unresolved. V gave up 2 bases and J gave up 6 bases, with 13 bases separating them. CDR1 and CDR2 from the germline V gene are ENHRY and SYGVKD. This CDR3 spans 14 amino acids. CDR3 amino acids: CAISENKGRNGYTF. CDR3 sequence (DNA): TGTGCCATCAGTGAGAATAAAGGGAGAAATGGCTACACCTTC.

This clonotype was counted ten times or more. The V call is TRBV20-1, the J call TRBJ1-6; no firm D call. V was cut by 5 bases and J by 6 bases, with 20 bases left in between. In germline, CDR1 is DFQATT, CDR2 SNEGSKA (reference sequence). This CDR3 comprises 16 residues. Written as DNA, the CDR3 is TGCAGTGCTGTACTCCGGGTTGGGTCGAGTAATTCACCCCTCCACTTT. Protein product: CSAVLRVGSSNSPLHF.